This T cell receptor (beta chain) was sequenced in a study of blood T cell repertoires in COVID-19. Looked up from germline, CDR1 is LNHDA and CDR2 is SQIVND (reference sequence). V was clipped by 9 bases and J by 2 bases, with 19 bases between them. There are 16 residues in the CDR3. Assay: immunoSEQ multiplex PCR; the TCRdb copy retains only in-frame clones and omits some. Of about 270,000 clones detected, about 88% appear once; the ten largest clones hold less than 3%. This clone was found once. The sequencing sample was made of PBMCs or T cells enriched from blood (not recorded which). This sequence joins TRBV19 and TRBJ2-2; D possibly corresponds to TRBD2 (5 bases). This TCR was sampled from a woman aged 45 to 65 who had recovered from COVID-19. This CDR3 reads CASSKRTPQNTGELFF. CDR3 DNA: TGTGCCAGCTCAAAAAGGACTCCGCAAAACACCGGGGAGCTGTTTTTT.